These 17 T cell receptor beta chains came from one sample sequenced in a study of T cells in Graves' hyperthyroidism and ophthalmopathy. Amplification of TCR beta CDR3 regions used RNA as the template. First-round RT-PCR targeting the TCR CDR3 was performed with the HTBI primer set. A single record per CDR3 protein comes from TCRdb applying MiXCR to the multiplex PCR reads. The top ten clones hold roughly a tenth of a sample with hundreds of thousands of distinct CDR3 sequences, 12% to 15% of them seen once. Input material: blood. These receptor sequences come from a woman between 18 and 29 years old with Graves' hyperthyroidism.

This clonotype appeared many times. CDR3 loop: CASSLRTGVRAKNIQYF. The CDR3 bases are TGTGCCAGCAGTTTACGAACAGGCGTGAGGGCCAAAAACATTCAGTACTTC. V gene TRBV28 combines with J gene TRBJ2-4, with D maybe TRBD1 (5 bases). Looked up from germline, CDR1 is MDHEN and CDR2 is SYDVKM. The CDR3 runs 17 residues. Trimming removed 2 bases at V and 1 base at J, with 15 bases between.

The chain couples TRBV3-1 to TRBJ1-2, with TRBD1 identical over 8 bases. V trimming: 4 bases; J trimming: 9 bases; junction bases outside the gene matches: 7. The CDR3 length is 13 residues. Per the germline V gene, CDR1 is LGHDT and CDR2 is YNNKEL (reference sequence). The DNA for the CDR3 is TGTGCCAGCAGCCGGACAGGGCTTAATAGCTACACCTTC. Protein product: CASSRTGLNSYTF.

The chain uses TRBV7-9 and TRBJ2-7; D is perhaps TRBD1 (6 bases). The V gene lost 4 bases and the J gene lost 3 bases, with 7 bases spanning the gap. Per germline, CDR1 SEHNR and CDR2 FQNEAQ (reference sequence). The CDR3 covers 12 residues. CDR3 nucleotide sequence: TGTGCCAGCAGCTGGGACAACTACGAGCAGTACTTC. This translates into CASSWDNYEQYF. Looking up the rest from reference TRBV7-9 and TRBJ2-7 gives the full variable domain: DTGVSQNPRHKITKRGQNVTFRCDPISEHNRLYWYRQTLGQGPEFLTYFQNEAQLEKSRLLSDRFSAERPKGSFSTLEIQRTEQGDSAMYLCASSWDNYEQYFGPGTRLTVT.

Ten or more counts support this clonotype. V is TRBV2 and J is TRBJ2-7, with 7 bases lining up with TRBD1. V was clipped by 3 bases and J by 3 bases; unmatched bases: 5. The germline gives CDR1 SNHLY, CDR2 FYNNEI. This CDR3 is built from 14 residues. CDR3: CASSDYRGYYEQYF. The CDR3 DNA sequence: TGTGCCAGCAGTGATTACAGGGGATACTACGAGCAGTACTTC.

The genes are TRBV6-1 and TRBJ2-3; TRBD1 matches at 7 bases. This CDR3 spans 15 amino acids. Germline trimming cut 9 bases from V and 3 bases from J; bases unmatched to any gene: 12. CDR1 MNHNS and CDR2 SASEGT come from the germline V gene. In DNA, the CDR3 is TGTGCCAGTTCCCGGAAGGGACAGAAAACAGATACGCAGTATTTT. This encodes CASSRKGQKTDTQYF.

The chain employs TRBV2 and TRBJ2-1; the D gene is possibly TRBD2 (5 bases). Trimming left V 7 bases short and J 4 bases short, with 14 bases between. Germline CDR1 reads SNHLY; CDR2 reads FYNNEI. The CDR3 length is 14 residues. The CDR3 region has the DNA TGTGCCAGCAACGGGGTAGTGGGTTACAATGAGCAGTTCTTC. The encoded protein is CASNGVVGYNEQFF. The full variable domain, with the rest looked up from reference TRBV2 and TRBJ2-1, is EPEVTQTPSHQVTQMGQEVILRCVPISNHLYFYWYRQILGQKVEFLVSFYNNEISEKSEIFDDQFSVERPDGSNFTLKIRSTKLEDSAMYFCASNGVVGYNEQFFGPGTRLTVL.

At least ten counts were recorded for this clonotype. The CDR3 DNA follows: TGTGCCAGCCGGGACAGGCTCAACGCGAACACCGGGGAGCTGTTTTTT. This sequence encodes CASRDRLNANTGELFF. The chain combines TRBV6-1 with TRBJ2-2; 8 nucleotides agree with TRBD1. The V gene's germline CDR1 is MNHNS and CDR2 SASEGT. The CDR3 totals 16 residues. V dropped 8 bases and J dropped 0; count of bases not matched to a gene: 8.

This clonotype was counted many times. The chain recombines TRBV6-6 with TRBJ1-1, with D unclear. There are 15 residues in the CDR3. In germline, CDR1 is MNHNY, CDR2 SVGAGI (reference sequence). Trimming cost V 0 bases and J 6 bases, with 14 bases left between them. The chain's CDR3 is CASSYSSRGMAEAFF. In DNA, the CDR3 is TGTGCCAGCAGTTACTCGAGTCGGGGAATGGCTGAAGCTTTCTTT.

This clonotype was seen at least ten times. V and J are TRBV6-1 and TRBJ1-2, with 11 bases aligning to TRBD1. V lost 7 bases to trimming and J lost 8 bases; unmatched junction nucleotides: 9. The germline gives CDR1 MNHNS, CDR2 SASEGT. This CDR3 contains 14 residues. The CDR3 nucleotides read TGTGCCAGCACCACCGGACAGGGGGCAGACGGCTACACCTTC. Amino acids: CASTTGQGADGYTF.

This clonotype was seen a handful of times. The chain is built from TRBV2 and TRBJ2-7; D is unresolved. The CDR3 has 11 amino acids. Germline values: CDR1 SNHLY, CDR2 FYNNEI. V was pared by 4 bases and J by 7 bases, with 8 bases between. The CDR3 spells CASSGLMEQYF. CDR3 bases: TGTGCCAGCAGTGGGTTAATGGAGCAGTACTTC.

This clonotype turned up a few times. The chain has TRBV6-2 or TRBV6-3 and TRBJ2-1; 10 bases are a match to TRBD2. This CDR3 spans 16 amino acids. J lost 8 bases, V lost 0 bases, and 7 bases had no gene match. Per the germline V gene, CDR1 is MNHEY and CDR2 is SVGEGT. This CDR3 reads CASSYSASGRSYEQFF. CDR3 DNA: TGTGCCAGCAGTTACTCGGCTAGCGGGAGAAGCTATGAGCAGTTCTTC.

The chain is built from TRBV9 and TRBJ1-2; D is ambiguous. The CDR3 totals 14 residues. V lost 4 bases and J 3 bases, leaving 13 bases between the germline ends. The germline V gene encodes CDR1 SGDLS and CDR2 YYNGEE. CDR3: CASSSYSGDYGYTF. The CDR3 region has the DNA TGTGCCAGCAGCTCATACAGCGGCGACTATGGCTACACCTTC.

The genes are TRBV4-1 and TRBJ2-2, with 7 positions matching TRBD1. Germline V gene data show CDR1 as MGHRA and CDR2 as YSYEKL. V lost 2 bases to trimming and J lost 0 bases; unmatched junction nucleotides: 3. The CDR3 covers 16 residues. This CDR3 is CASSQQGQPNTGELFF. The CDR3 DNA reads TGCGCCAGCAGCCAACAGGGACAGCCGAACACCGGGGAGCTGTTTTTT.

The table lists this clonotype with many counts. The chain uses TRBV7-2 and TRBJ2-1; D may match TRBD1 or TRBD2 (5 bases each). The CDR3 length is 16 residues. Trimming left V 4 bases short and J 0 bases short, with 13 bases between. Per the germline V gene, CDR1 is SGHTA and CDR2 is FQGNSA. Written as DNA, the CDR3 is TGTGCCAGCAGCTCCGGGACGTCGAGCTCCTACAATGAGCAGTTCTTC. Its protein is CASSSGTSSSYNEQFF.

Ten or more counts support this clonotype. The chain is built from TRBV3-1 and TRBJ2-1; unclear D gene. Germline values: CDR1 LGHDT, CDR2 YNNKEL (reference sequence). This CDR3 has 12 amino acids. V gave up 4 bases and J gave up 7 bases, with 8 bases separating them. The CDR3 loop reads CASSPIDNEQFF. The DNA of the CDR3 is TGTGCCAGCAGCCCCATAGATAATGAGCAGTTCTTC.

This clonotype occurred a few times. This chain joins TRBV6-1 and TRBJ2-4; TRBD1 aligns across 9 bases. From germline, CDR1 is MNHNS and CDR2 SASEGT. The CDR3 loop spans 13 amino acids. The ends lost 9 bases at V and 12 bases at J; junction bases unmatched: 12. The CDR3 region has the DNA TGTGCCAGTAAGGGACAGGGCTACGTAACTCAGTACTTC. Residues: CASKGQGYVTQYF.

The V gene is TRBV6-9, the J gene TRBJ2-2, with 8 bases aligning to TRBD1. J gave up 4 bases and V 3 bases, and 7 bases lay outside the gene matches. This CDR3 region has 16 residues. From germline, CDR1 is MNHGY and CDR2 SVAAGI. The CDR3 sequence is CASSYQGAPVTGELFF. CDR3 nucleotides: TGTGCCAGCAGTTACCAGGGGGCGCCGGTCACCGGGGAGCTGTTTTTT.